This T cell receptor beta chain derives from a study of cytomegalovirus exposure and HLA in healthy donors. Study observations and caveats: Researchers reported in a later analysis that a missense DCLRE1C variant was tied to TCR beta V- and J-gene trimming. Presence/absence analyses rested on an assumption that sequencing depth was roughly uniform across donors.

About this clone: Its antigen is currently unknown.

With 1 base removed from V and 7 bases from J, the gap between germline ends came to 10 bases. CDR3 length: 14 residues. The germline V gene encodes CDR1 SEHNR and CDR2 FQNEAQ (reference sequence). The primer mix had 60 Vbeta and 13 Jbeta primers. Sequencing was performed with immunoSEQ multiplex PCR; in TCRdb, only in-frame clones are kept and a portion is missing. The sample carries some 150,000 clones, about four fifths recorded once. This chain uses TRBV7-9 with TRBJ1-4; the D gene is possibly TRBD1 (6 bases). The material sequenced was PBMCs. The sequence was collected from a woman aged 45 to 65 in good health and CMV-seronegative. The CDR3 reads CASSLVPGAEKLFF. CDR3 DNA sequence: TGTGCCAGCAGCTTAGTTCCAGGGGCTGAAAAACTGTTTTTT.